These 5 T cell receptor beta chains came from one sample sequenced in a study of identifying expanded T cells in peripheral blood. Sequencing used immunoSEQ multiplex PCR; TCRdb keeps in-frame clones, though not all of them. The sample has roughly 61,000 clones; roughly 87% are singletons. The sequencing sample was made of blood. The receptors were gathered from a person between 18 and 70 years old in good health.

The chain is built from TRBV7-9 and TRBJ2-5; D gene ambiguous. V was pared by 5 bases and J by 7 bases, with 8 bases between. CDR1 and CDR2 from the germline V gene are SEHNR and FQNEAQ (reference sequence). There are 11 residues in the CDR3. The CDR3 nucleotides read TGTGCCAGCAGCCCCCATGGGACCCAGTACTTC. It encodes CASSPHGTQYF.

The chain joins TRBV7-2 to TRBJ2-1; 9 positions match TRBD2. Germline loops: CDR1 SGHTA, CDR2 FQGNSA. The V gene end was trimmed by 1 base and the J gene end by 10 bases; junction bases not matched to a gene: 5. The CDR3 consists of 14 residues. The CDR3 nucleotides read TGTGCCAGCAGCTTAGACGGGACTAGCAGCGAGCAGTTCTTC. As protein: CASSLDGTSSEQFF.

The rearrangement joins TRBV13 to TRBJ1-4, with 8 bases aligning to TRBD1. Germline CDR1 and CDR2: PRHDT and FYEKMQ (reference sequence). J was trimmed by 6 bases and V by 3 bases; bases with no gene match: 6. This CDR3 is built from 15 residues. CDR3 residues: CASSFADRDDEKLFF. CDR3 nucleotides: TGTGCCAGCAGCTTCGCGGACAGGGACGATGAAAAACTGTTTTTT.

The chain recombines TRBV7-2 with TRBJ2-1, with D possibly TRBD1 on 5 matching bases. This CDR3 comprises 15 residues. Germline values: CDR1 SGHTA, CDR2 FQGNSA. V was trimmed by 6 bases and J by 4 bases, leaving 16 bases between them. The CDR3 region is CASSSDSNPYNEQFF. The CDR3 DNA reads as TGTGCCAGCAGTTCCGACAGCAACCCTTACAATGAGCAGTTCTTC.

The rearrangement links TRBV2 to TRBJ1-6; D may be TRBD1 (6 bases). This CDR3 comprises 19 residues. Looked up from germline, CDR1 is SNHLY and CDR2 is FYNNEI. V lost 3 bases, J lost 4 bases, and 22 bases lay in between. CDR3 amino acids: CASSEYATGSEHYNSPLHF. For the CDR3, the DNA is TGTGCCAGCAGTGAGTATGCGACAGGATCGGAACATTATAATTCACCCCTCCACTTT.